This T cell receptor beta chain appears in the sequencing data of a study of beta chain features in type 1 diabetes. About the study: There was similarity between patients and healthy donors in age, gender and cell yields.

Expressed TCRB transcripts were sequenced because the isolated RNA had all been reverse transcribed beforehand. Assay: immunoSEQ multiplex PCR; the TCRdb copy retains only in-frame clones and omits some. The sample shows approximately 37,000 clones, around half of them seen only once. This CDR3 has 14 residues. CDR1 and CDR2 from the germline V gene are SGHTA and FQGNSA. With 5 bases clipped from V and 3 bases from J, the junction kept 4 bases outside the gene matches. Per donor, one heparinised blood draw averaged about 116 mL. CD4+ cells of the naive, central memory, regulatory and stem cell-like memory types were sorted via CD45RO/CCR7/CD25/CD127/CD95/CD27.

Material for sequencing was central memory CD4+ T cells from blood. J is TRBJ2-7 and V is TRBV7-2; 10 bases are shared with TRBD1. The receptor comes from a woman between 18 and 29 years old in good health. The CDR3 protein is CASSPTGGNYEQYF. CDR3 sequence (DNA): TGTGCCAGCAGCCCGACAGGGGGCAACTACGAGCAGTACTTC.